The clone carrying this T cell receptor (beta chain) was picked up many times. The sample comes from a study of human T cells and chemical hapten exposure. TCRdb independently ran MiXCR on the RACE reads; one entry per CDR3 protein. The sample carries 80,000 to 95,000 distinct CDR3 sequences, over 8.5% recorded once. Described time point: patch test 1, 2 weeks after DPC sensitization. The treatment is: therapeutic diphenylcyclopropenone sensitization with weekly scalp DPC. Trimming took off 3 bases at V and 6 bases at J, with 15 bases between the two ends. CDR3 size: 15 residues. Germline loops: CDR1 KGHSH, CDR2 LQKENI.

The receptor comes from a woman in her fifties or sixties with alopecia areata. Some clones in this sample may be carry-over from other donors' samples. The chain is built from TRBV18 and TRBJ1-5, with D possibly being TRBD1 (5 bases). The sequencing used whole blood, collected in connection with sensitization to the hapten diphenylcyclopropenone (DPC). The CDR3 reads CASSPLGQGFQPQHF. The CDR3 DNA follows: TGTGCCAGCTCACCGCTAGGACAAGGCTTTCAGCCCCAGCATTTT.